The rows below give T cell receptor beta chains drawn from one sample of a study of T cells in localized non-small cell lung cancer. Profiled with immunoSEQ multiplex PCR; TCRdb holds only in-frame clones, not every one. The sample has 50,000 to 75,000 clones; approximately 91% are singletons. The input for sequencing was peripheral blood, taken before any cancer treatment. The receptors were sampled from a man aged 40-75 years with stage I lung adenocarcinoma. Both conserved end residues are part of each CDR3. The D gene is left open where the match is weak.

-	TRBJ1-2	TRBV13	CASSFRSYRGYTF	TGTGCCAGCAGCTTCCGGTCCTATAGAGGCTACACCTTC
TRBD2	TRBJ2-1	TRBV18	CASSPPLYSSAGVNNEQFF	TGTGCCAGCTCACCACCTTTATATAGTTCAGCGGGAGTTAACAATGAGCAGTTCTTC
-	TRBJ2-1	TRBV11-2	CASRSLGRGSYNEQFF	TGTGCCAGCAGGTCCCTTGGGCGGGGCTCCTACAATGAGCAGTTCTTC
TRBD2	TRBJ2-3	TRBV9	CASSETGLAGDTQYF	TGTGCCAGCAGCGAGACAGGACTAGCGGGAGATACGCAGTATTTT
-	TRBJ1-2	TRBV9	CASSVGVQGNGYTF	TGTGCCAGCAGCGTAGGTGTACAGGGAAATGGCTACACCTTC
TRBD1	TRBJ1-4	TRBV27	CASSTRQGGGTNEKLFF	TGTGCCAGCAGTACCCGACAGGGAGGAGGAACTAATGAAAAACTGTTTTTT
TRBD1	TRBJ1-2	TRBV19	CASRATGVNYGYTF	TGTGCCAGTAGGGCGACAGGGGTTAACTATGGCTACACCTTC
TRBD2	TRBJ2-7	TRBV6-6	CASRTLAGGAYEQYF	TGTGCCAGCAGGACACTAGCGGGAGGAGCCTACGAGCAGTACTTC
TRBD1	TRBJ1-2	TRBV19	CASSTTSQGVDYGYTF	TGTGCCAGTAGTACCACCTCACAGGGGGTGGACTATGGCTACACCTTC
-	TRBJ2-7	TRBV5-4	CASSLGNPGEQYF	TGTGCCAGCAGCTTGGGGAACCCGGGCGAGCAGTACTTC
TRBD2	TRBJ2-2	TRBV4-1	CASSSGGLPLFANTGELFF	TGCGCCAGCAGCTCGGGGGGGCTCCCATTATTCGCGAACACCGGGGAGCTGTTTTTT
-	TRBJ2-5	TRBV13	CASSYSGTLARTQYF	TGTGCCAGCAGTTATTCCGGGACTCTTGCCAGGACCCAGTACTTC
-	TRBJ1-3	TRBV30	CAWSVNAAISGNTIYF	TGTGCCTGGAGTGTAAACGCAGCAATCTCTGGAAACACCATATATTTT
-	TRBJ2-7	TRBV5-1	CASSFTGGGYYEQYF	TGCGCCAGCAGCTTCACGGGGGGCGGTTACTACGAGCAGTACTTC
-	TRBJ1-5	TRBV7-9	CASSQGHSGQPQHF	TGTGCCAGCAGCCAGGGACACAGTGGGCAGCCCCAGCATTTT
-	TRBJ2-3	TRBV9	CASSVGLGESTDTQYF	TGTGCCAGCAGCGTAGGGTTGGGGGAGAGCACAGATACGCAGTATTTT
-	TRBJ2-7	TRBV19	CASSGGPLGVNSYEQYF	TGTGCCAGTAGTGGCGGGCCTTTGGGAGTGAACTCCTACGAGCAGTACTTC